This entry lists 18 T cell receptor beta chains sequenced from one sample in a study of regulatory T cells in long-lasting Graves disease. Arm-PCR of CDR3 regions and iRepertoire HTBI primers were used to build TCR beta libraries. MiXCR was run by TCRdb on the multiplex PCR reads, yielding one entry per CDR3 protein. The repertoire includes roughly 490,000 distinct CDR3 sequences, approximately 23% of them detected once, and around 13% sits in the top ten. The time point denotes: persistent/refractory GD, antithyroid drugs over 5 years with positive TRAb. PBMC-derived RNA was used for the TCR library. The material sequenced was peripheral blood mononuclear cells (PBMCs), taken when the disease was refractory, from a patient treated with antithyroid drugs. Every receptor here comes from a female donor with Graves disease.

This clonotype showed up many times. The CDR3 here is CSAVQWGTPLHF. CDR3 coding DNA: TGCAGCGCCGTACAGTGGGGGACACCCCTCCACTTT. The genes are TRBV29-1 and TRBJ1-6; D is possibly TRBD1 (5 bases). The germline CDR1 and CDR2 sequences are SQVTM and ANQGSEA. The CDR3 loop spans 12 amino acids. V gave up 7 bases and J gave up 11 bases, with 15 bases separating them.

This clonotype was observed many times. The chain employs TRBV28 and TRBJ2-4; D is ambiguous. The CDR3 sequence is 12 residues long. V lost 6 bases and J 0 bases, leaving 3 bases between the germline ends. CDR1 and CDR2 (germline): MDHEN, SYDVKM. CDR3 nucleotide sequence: TGTGCCAGCAGCTTAGCCAAAAACATTCAGTACTTC. Encoded protein: CASSLAKNIQYF.

The genes are TRBV11-2 and TRBJ2-2; D is unresolved. The CDR3 extends over 14 amino acids. The germline V and J ends were trimmed by 5 bases and 4 bases, with 11 bases remaining between them. Germline V gene data show CDR1 as SGHAT and CDR2 as FQNNGV. The DNA of the CDR3 is TGTGCCAGCAGCCATGGAATAGGCACCGGGGAGCTGTTTTTT. This codes for CASSHGIGTGELFF.

Only a few counts were recorded for this clonotype. This rearrangement joins TRBV11-2 to TRBJ1-1; the D gene is possibly TRBD1 (6 bases). CDR1 SGHAT and CDR2 FQNNGV come from the germline V gene. This CDR3 contains 15 residues. V was pared by 5 bases and J by 4 bases, with 17 bases between. The CDR3 DNA is TGTGCCAGCAGCCCCCGTGGGGGCAGTTTCACTGAAGCTTTCTTT. Encoded protein: CASSPRGGSFTEAFF.

At least ten counts were recorded for this clonotype. The chain uses TRBV2 and TRBJ2-7; D is uncertain. The V gene lost 7 bases and the J gene lost 3 bases, with 13 bases spanning the gap. The CDR3 extends over 13 amino acids. CDR1 and CDR2 from the germline V gene are SNHLY and FYNNEI. CDR3 bases: TGTGCCAGCATTGTTCAGGCCGACTACGAGCAGTACTTC. Its translation: CASIVQADYEQYF. Supplemented by reference TRBV2 and TRBJ2-7, the full variable domain reads EPEVTQTPSHQVTQMGQEVILRCVPISNHLYFYWYRQILGQKVEFLVSFYNNEISEKSEIFDDQFSVERPDGSNFTLKIRSTKLEDSAMYFCASIVQADYEQYFGPGTRLTVT.

The table lists this clonotype with many counts. This chain uses TRBV28 with TRBJ2-5, with D possibly called TRBD1 or TRBD2 (5 bases each). Germline V lookup: CDR1 MDHEN, CDR2 SYDVKM. The CDR3 is 14 residues long. The germline V and J ends were trimmed by 7 bases and 2 bases, with 14 bases remaining between them. In nucleotides, the CDR3 is TGTGCCAGCAACCCATGGGACCCACAAGAGACCCAGTACTTC. Translated: CASNPWDPQETQYF. Based on the CDR3 plus reference TRBV28 and TRBJ2-5, the full variable domain is DVKVTQSSRYLVKRTGEKVFLECVQDMDHENMFWYRQDPGLGLRLIYFSYDVKMKEKGDIPEGYSVSREKKERFSLILESASTNQTSMYLCASNPWDPQETQYFGPGTRLLVL.

This clonotype came up many times. V usage is TRBV2 and J usage is TRBJ1-1; no clear D gene. V lost 4 bases to trimming and J lost 11 bases, with 11 bases between them. There are 11 residues in the CDR3. Looked up from germline, CDR1 is SNHLY and CDR2 is FYNNEI. The CDR3 is CASSGTAGAFF. The CDR3 nucleotides are TGTGCCAGCAGTGGGACGGCGGGGGCTTTCTTT.

This clonotype has at least ten counts. The chain uses TRBV12-3 or TRBV12-4 and TRBJ2-6, with D tentatively TRBD1 (5 bases). V shed 6 bases and J shed 0 bases, with 9 bases lying between them. This CDR3 contains 15 residues. In DNA, the CDR3 is TGTGCCAGCAGACTACAGGTCTCTGGGGCCAACGTCCTGACTTTC. It codes for CASRLQVSGANVLTF.

This clonotype has a count of ten or more. The chain has TRBV6-2 or TRBV6-3 and TRBJ1-5; TRBD1 matches 9 bases. Trimming at V came to 0 bases and at J to 9 bases, leaving 6 bases not matched to a gene. CDR3 length equals 15 residues. Per the germline V gene, CDR1 is MNHEY and CDR2 is SVGEGT. The CDR3 DNA follows: TGTGCCAGCAGTTACTCGGACAGGGGCTTGTCGCCCCAGCATTTT. It yields the protein CASSYSDRGLSPQHF.

Note on this clonotype: A much larger clone lies one base from this, so it may be a read error. The CDR3 does not close with the conserved phenylalanine or tryptophan, likely indicating a read error. This sequence joins TRBV10-3 and TRBJ1-2, with 9 bases aligning to TRBD1. Germline V gives CDR1 ENHRY, CDR2 SYGVKD. The length of the CDR3 is 16 residues. Trimming took 10 bases from V and 8 from J; bases not matched to a gene: 20. CDR3 bases: TGTGCCAGCTCGTTGATGGGGGCACAGGGGGCGGAGGGCTACACCCTC. Protein: CASSLMGAQGAEGYTL.

The J gene is TRBJ2-2, the V gene TRBV9; D is possibly TRBD2 (5 bases). CDR3 size: 15 residues. Germline assignment: CDR1 SGDLS and CDR2 YYNGEE. V was cut by 4 bases and J by 6 bases, with 16 bases left in between. CDR3 sequence: CASSPRADAPGELFF. The CDR3 coding sequence is TGTGCCAGCAGCCCGCGGGCGGACGCACCCGGGGAGCTGTTTTTT.

The chain's CDR3 is CASSYRGQGVDEQYF. The CDR3, as DNA: TGTGCCAGCAGTTACCGTGGACAGGGTGTAGACGAGCAGTACTTC. The chain carries TRBV6-2 or TRBV6-3 and TRBJ2-7; 8 bases fit TRBD1. The CDR3 runs 15 residues. The junction had 8 bases not matched to a gene; V was cut back by 2 bases and J by 5 bases. Germline V gene sequence: CDR1 MNHEY, CDR2 SVGEGT.

The sample holds many counts of this clonotype. The chain carries TRBV6-2 or TRBV6-3 and TRBJ1-2; unclear D gene. The CDR3 has 11 residues. With 2 bases removed from V and 7 bases from J, the gap between germline ends came to 5 bases. CDR1 and CDR2 from the germline V gene are MNHEY and SVGEGT. CDR3 region: CASSYGSGYTF. For the CDR3, the DNA is TGTGCCAGCAGTTACGGGAGTGGCTACACCTTC.

A remark on this clonotype: With a much larger clone just one base away, this may be a read error. V and J are TRBV12-5 and TRBJ2-4; possibly TRBD1 for D (6 bases). The V gene's germline CDR1 is LGHNT and CDR2 FRNRAP. The CDR3 is made up of 14 amino acids. The V end lost 2 bases, the J end lost 9 bases, and 14 bases lay between the germline ends. CDR3 coding DNA: TGTGCTAGTGGTTTGACAGGGACGGCAAGCATTCAGTACTTC. Protein: CASGLTGTASIQYF.

The rearrangement uses TRBV12-3 or TRBV12-4 and TRBJ2-5, with 10 bases lining up with TRBD1. The CDR3 contains 15 residues. With 5 bases clipped from V and 4 bases from J, the junction kept 7 bases outside the gene matches. DNA of the CDR3: TGTGCCAGCAGTCCCCAGACAGGGGGCTTAGAGACCCAGTACTTC. This sequence encodes CASSPQTGGLETQYF.

The chain couples TRBV5-1 to TRBJ2-7, with D perhaps matching TRBD2 (5 bases). V was shortened by 4 bases and J by 6 bases, with 8 bases between the two germline ends. The CDR3 extends over 11 amino acids. Germline-derived CDR1 and CDR2 are SGHRS and YFSETQ. CDR3 protein: CASSHGSEQYF. The CDR3 DNA follows: TGCGCCAGCAGCCATGGGAGCGAGCAGTACTTC.

There are many counts of this clonotype. Here the CDR3 DNA reads TGTGCCAGCAGCCCCAACCCTACAGGGGTTGGCGGGGAGCTGTTTTTT. The encoded protein is CASSPNPTGVGGELFF. The chain couples TRBV2 to TRBJ2-2; 7 bases match TRBD1. After removal of 6 bases from V and 7 bases from J, the junction contained 14 bases not matched to a gene. This CDR3 is built from 16 residues. Germline V gene lookup returns CDR1 SNHLY and CDR2 FYNNEI.

This CDR3 is CASSYSPGGGHEQYF. CDR3 nucleotides: TGTGCCAGCAGTTACTCCCCGGGAGGGGGCCACGAGCAGTACTTC. The chain has TRBV6-2 or TRBV6-3 and TRBJ2-7; a weak D match, TRBD2 (8 bases). The V end lost 0 bases, the J end lost 5 bases, and 14 bases lay between the germline ends. CDR1 is MNHEY and CDR2 is SVGEGT in the germline V gene. The CDR3 spans 15 residues.